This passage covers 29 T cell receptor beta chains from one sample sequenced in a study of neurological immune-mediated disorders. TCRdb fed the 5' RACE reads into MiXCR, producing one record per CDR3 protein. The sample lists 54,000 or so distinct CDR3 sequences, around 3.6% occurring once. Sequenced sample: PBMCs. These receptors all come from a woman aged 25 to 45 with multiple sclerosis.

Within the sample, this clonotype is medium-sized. CDR3 region: CSARDTAKPKNIQYF. For the CDR3, the DNA is TGCAGTGCTAGAGATACCGCTAAACCCAAAAACATTCAGTACTTC. The chain recombines TRBV20-1 with TRBJ2-4; D remains unclear. The CDR3 is 15 residues long. Germline V CDR1 and CDR2: DFQATT, SNEGSKA (reference sequence). With 0 bases removed from V and 2 bases from J, the gap between germline ends came to 11 bases.

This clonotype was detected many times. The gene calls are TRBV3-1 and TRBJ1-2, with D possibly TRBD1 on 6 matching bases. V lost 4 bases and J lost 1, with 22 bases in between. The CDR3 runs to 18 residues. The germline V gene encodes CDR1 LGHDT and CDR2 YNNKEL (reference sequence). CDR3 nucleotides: TGTGCCAGCAGCCGGGGGCCGGGACCGCCGTGGGTTAACTATGGCTACACCTTC. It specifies CASSRGPGPPWVNYGYTF. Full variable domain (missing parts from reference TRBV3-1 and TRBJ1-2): DTAVSQTPKYLVTQMGNDKSIKCEQNLGHDTMYWYKQDSKKFLKIMFSYNNKELIINETVPNRFSPKSPDKAHLNLHINSLELGDSAVYFCASSRGPGPPWVNYGYTFGSGTRLTVV.

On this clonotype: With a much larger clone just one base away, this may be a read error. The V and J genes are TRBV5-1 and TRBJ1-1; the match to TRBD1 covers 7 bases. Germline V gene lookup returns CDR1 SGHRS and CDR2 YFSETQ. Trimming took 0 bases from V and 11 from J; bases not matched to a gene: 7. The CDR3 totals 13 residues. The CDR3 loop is CASSLGGQLMAFF. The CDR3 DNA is TGCGCCAGCAGCTTGGGGGGACAGCTCATGGCTTTCTTT.

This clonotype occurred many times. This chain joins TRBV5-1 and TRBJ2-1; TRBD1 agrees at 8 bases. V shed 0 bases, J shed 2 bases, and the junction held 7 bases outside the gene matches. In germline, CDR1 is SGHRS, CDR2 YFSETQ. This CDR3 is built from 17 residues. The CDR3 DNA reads TGCGCCAGCAGCTTGGCGGGCAGGGGGCAACCCTACAATGAGCAGTTCTTC. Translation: CASSLAGRGQPYNEQFF.

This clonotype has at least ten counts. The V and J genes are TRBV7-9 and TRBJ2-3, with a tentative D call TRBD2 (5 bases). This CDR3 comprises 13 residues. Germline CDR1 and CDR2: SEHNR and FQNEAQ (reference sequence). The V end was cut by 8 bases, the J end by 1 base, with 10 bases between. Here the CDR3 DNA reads TGTGCCAGCCCCCCGGAGGGCACAGATACGCAGTATTTT. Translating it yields CASPPEGTDTQYF. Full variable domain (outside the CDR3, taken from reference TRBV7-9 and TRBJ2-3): DTGVSQNPRHKITKRGQNVTFRCDPISEHNRLYWYRQTLGQGPEFLTYFQNEAQLEKSRLLSDRFSAERPKGSFSTLEIQRTEQGDSAMYLCASPPEGTDTQYFGPGTRLTVL.

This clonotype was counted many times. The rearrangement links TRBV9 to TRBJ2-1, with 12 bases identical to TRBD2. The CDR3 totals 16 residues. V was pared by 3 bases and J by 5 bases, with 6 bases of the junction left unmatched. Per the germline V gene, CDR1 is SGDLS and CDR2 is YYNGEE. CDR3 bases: TGTGCCAGCAGCGGAACCGGGACTAGCGGGCACAATGAGCAGTTCTTC. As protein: CASSGTGTSGHNEQFF.

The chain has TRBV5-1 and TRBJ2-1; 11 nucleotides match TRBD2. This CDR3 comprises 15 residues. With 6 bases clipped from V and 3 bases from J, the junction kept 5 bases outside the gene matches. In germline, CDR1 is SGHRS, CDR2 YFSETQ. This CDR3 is CASTLAGGGYNEQFF. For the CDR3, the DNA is TGCGCCAGCACCCTAGCGGGGGGTGGCTACAATGAGCAGTTCTTC.

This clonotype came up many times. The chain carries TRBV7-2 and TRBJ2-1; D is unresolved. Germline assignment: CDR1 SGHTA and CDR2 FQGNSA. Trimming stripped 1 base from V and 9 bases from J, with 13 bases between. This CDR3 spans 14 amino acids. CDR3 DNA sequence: TGTGCCAGCAGCTTAGAGCCCTATGGTGGTGAGCAGTTCTTC. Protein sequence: CASSLEPYGGEQFF.

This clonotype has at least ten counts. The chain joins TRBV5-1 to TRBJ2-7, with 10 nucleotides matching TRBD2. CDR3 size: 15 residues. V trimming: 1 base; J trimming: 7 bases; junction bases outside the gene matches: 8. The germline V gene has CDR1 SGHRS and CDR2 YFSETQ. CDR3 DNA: TGCGCCAGCAGCTTGAACCTAGCGGGGGTGCGGGAGCAGTACTTC. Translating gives CASSLNLAGVREQYF.

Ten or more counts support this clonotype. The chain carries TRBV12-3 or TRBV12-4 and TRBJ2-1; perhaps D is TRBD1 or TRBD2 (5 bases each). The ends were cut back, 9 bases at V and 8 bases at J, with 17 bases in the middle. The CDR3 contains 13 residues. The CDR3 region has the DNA TGTGCCAGGGGGTGTGGGGGAAAGGATGAGCAGTTCTTC. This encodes CARGCGGKDEQFF.

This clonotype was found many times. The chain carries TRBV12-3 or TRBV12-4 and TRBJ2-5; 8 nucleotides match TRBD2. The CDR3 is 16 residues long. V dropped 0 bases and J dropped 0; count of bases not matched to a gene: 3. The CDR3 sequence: CASSLASGTHQETQYF. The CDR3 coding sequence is TGTGCCAGCAGTTTAGCTAGCGGGACCCACCAAGAGACCCAGTACTTC.

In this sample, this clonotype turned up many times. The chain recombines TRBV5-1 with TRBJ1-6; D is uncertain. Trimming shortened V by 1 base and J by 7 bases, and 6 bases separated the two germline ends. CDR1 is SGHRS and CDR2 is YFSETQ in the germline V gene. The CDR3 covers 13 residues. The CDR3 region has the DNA TGCGCCAGCAGCTTGATCTTAAATTCACCCCTCCACTTT. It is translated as CASSLILNSPLHF.

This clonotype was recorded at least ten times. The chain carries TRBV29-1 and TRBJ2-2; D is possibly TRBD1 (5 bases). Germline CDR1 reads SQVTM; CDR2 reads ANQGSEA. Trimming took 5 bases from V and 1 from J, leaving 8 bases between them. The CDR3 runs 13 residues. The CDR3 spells CSVRGRNTGELFF. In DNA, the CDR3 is TGCAGCGTTAGGGGTCGGAACACCGGGGAGCTGTTTTTT.

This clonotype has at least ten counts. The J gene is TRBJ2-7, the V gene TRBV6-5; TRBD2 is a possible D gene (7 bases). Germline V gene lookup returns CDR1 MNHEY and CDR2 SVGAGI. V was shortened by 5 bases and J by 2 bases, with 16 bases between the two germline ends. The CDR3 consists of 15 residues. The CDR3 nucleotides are TGTGCCAGCAGTGCCGGAGGGGGGGCGCCCTACGAGCAGTACTTC. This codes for CASSAGGGAPYEQYF.

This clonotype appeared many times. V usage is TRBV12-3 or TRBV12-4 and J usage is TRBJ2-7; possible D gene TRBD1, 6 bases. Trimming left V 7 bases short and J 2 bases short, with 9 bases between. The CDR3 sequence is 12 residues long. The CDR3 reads CASTRDTYEQYF. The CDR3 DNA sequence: TGTGCCAGCACCCGGGACACCTACGAGCAGTACTTC.

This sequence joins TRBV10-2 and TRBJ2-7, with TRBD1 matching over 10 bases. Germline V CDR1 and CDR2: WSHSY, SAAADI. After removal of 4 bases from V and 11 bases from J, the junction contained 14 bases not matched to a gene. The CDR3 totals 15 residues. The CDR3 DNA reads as TGCGCCAGCAGTGGGCGGACAGGGGGTTCGATGATTGAGTACTTC. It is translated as CASSGRTGGSMIEYF.

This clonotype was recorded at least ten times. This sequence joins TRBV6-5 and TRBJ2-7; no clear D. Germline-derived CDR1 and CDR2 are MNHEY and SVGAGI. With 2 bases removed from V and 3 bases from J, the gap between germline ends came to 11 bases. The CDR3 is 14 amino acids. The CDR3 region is CASSYRRLGYEQYF. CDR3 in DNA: TGTGCCAGCAGTTACAGAAGATTGGGCTACGAGCAGTACTTC.

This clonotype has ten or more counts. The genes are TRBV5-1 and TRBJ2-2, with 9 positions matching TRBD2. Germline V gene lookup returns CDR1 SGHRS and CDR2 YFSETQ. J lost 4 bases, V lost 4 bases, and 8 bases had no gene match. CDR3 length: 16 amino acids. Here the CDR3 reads CASSPPSGASTGELFF. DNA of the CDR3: TGCGCCAGCAGCCCACCTAGCGGGGCGAGCACCGGGGAGCTGTTTTTT.

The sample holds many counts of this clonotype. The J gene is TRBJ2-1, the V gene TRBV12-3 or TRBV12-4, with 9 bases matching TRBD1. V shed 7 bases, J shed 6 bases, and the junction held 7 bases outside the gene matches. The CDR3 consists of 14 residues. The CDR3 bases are TGTGCCAGCAACCTGGGACAGGGTTCCAATGAGCAGTTCTTC. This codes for CASNLGQGSNEQFF.

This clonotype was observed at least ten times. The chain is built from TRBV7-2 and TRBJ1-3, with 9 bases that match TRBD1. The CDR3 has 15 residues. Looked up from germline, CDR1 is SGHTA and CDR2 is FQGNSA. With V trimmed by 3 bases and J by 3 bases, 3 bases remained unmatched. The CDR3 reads CASSFGTGIGNTIYF. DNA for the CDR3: TGTGCCAGCAGCTTCGGGACAGGGATTGGAAACACCATATATTTT.

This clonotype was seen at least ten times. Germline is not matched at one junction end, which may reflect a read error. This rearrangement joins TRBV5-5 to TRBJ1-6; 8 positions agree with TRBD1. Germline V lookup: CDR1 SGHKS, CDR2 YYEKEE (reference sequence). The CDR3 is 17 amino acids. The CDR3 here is CASSPGTGRQVGSPLNF. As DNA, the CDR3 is TGTGCCAGCAGCCCAGGGACAGGTCGACAAGTGGGTTCACCCCTCAACTTT.

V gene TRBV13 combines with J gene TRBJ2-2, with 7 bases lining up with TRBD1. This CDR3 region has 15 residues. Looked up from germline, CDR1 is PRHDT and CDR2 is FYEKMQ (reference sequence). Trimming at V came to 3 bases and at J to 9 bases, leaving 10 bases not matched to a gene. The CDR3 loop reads CASSFTGTVLRELFF. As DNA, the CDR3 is TGTGCCAGCAGCTTTACGGGGACAGTACTGCGGGAGCTGTTTTTT.

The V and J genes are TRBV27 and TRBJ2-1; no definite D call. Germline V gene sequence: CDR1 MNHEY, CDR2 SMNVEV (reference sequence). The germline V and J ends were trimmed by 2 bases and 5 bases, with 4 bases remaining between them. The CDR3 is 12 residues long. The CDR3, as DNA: TGTGCCAGCAGTTTAATAGACAATGAGCAGTTCTTC. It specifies CASSLIDNEQFF.

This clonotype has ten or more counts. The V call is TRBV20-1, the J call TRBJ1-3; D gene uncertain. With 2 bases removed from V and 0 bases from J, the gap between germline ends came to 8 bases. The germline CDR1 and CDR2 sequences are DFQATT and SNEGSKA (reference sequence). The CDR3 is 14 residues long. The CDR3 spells CSARSRSSGNTIYF. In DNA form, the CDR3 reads TGCAGTGCTAGATCGCGGAGCTCTGGAAACACCATATATTTT.

Here the CDR3 reads CASTETGGAGELFF. CDR3 DNA: TGTGCCAGTACGGAAACAGGGGGCGCCGGGGAGCTGTTTTTT. This chain links TRBV19 with TRBJ2-2; the match to TRBD1 covers 9 bases. Germline V lookup: CDR1 LNHDA, CDR2 SQIVND (reference sequence). Trimming took 7 bases from V and 6 from J; bases not matched to a gene: 6. The CDR3 is made up of 14 amino acids.

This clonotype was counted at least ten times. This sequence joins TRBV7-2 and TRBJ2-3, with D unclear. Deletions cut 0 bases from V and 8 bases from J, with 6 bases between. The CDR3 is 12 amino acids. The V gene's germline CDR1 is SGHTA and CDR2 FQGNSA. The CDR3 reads CASSLAQSTQYF. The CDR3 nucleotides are TGTGCCAGCAGCTTAGCTCAGTCTACGCAGTATTTT.

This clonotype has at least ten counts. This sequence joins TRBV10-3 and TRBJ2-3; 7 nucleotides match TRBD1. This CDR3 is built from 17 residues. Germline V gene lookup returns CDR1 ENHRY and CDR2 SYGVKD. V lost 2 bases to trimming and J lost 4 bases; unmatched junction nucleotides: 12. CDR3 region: CAISEGEGAQGADTQYF. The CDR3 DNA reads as TGTGCCATCAGTGAGGGAGAGGGGGCGCAGGGTGCAGATACGCAGTATTTT.

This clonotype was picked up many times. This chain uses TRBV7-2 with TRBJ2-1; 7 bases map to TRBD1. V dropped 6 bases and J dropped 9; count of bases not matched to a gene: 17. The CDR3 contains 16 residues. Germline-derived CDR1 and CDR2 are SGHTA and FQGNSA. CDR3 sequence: CASSFQGGSIGGEQFF. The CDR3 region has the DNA TGTGCCAGCAGTTTCCAAGGGGGCTCGATAGGGGGTGAGCAGTTCTTC.

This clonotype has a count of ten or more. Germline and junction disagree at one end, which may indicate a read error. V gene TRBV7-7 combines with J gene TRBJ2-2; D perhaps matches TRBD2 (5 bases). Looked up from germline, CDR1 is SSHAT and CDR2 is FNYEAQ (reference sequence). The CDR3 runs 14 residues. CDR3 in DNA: TGTGCTAGCAGCCGGACTGTGAACACCGGGGAGCTGTTTTTT. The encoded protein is CASSRTVNTGELFF.